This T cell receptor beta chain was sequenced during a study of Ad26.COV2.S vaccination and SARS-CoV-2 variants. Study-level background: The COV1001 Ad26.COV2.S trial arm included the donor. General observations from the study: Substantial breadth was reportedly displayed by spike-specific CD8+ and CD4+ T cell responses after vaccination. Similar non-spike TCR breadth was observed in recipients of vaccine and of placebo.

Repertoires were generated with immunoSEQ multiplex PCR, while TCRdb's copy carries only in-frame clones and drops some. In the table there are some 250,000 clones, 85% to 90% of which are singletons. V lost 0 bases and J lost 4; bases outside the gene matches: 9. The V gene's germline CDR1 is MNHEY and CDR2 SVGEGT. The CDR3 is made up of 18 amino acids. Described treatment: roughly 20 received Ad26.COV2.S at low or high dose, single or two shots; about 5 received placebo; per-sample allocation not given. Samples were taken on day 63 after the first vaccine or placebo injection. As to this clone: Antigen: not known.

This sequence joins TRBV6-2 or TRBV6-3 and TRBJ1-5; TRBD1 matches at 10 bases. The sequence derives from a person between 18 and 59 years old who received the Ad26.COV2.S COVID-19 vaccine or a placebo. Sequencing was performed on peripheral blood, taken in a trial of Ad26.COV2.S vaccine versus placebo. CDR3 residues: CASSYSKRQGAVNQPQHF. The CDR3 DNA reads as TGTGCCAGCAGTTACTCGAAGCGACAGGGGGCCGTTAATCAGCCCCAGCATTTT.